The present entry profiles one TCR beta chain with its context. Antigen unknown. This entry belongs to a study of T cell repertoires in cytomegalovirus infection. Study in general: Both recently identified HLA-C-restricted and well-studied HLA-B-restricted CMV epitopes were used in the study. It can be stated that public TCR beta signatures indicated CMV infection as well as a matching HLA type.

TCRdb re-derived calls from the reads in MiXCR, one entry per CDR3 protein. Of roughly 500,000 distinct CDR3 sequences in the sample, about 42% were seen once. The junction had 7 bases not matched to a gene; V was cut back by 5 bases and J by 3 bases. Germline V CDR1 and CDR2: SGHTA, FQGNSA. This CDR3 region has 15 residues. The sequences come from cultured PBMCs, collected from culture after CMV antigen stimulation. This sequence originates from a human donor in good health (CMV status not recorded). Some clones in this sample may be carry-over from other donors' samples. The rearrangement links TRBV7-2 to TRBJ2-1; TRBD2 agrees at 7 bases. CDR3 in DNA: TGTGCCAGCAGCCCCAGCGGGACCCGCTACAATGAGCAGTTCTTC. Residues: CASSPSGTRYNEQFF.